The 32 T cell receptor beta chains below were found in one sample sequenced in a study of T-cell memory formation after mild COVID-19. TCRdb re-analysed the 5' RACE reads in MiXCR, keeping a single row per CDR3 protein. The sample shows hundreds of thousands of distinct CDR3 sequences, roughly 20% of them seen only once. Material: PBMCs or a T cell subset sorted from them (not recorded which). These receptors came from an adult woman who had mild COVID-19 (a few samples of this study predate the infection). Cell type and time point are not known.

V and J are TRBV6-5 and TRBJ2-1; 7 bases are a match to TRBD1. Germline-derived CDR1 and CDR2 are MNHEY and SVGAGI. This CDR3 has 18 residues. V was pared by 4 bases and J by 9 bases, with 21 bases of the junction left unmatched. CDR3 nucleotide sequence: TGTGCCAGCAGTTTTTTCCCTCCCGGGACAAGGGGGCTTAGTGAGCAGTTCTTC. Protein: CASSFFPPGTRGLSEQFF.

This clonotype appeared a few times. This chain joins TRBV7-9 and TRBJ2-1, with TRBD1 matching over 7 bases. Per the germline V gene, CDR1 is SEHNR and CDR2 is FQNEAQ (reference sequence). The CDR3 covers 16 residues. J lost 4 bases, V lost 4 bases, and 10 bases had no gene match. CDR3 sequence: CASSSLVGTAYNEQFF. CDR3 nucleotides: TGTGCCAGCAGCTCCTTAGTTGGGACAGCATACAATGAGCAGTTCTTC. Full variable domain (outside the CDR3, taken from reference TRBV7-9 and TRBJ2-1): DTGVSQNPRHKITKRGQNVTFRCDPISEHNRLYWYRQTLGQGPEFLTYFQNEAQLEKSRLLSDRFSAERPKGSFSTLEIQRTEQGDSAMYLCASSSLVGTAYNEQFFGPGTRLTVL.

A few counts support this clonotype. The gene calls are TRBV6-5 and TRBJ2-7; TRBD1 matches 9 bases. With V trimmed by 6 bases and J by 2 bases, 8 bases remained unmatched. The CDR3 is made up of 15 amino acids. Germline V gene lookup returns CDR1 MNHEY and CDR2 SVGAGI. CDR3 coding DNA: TGTGCCAGCAGAAAAAAGACAGGGGGAGCCTACGAGCAGTACTTC. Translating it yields CASRKKTGGAYEQYF.

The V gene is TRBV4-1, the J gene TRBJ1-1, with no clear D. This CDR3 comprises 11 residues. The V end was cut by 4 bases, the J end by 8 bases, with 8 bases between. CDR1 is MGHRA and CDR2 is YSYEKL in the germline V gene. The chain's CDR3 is CASSRGFEAFF. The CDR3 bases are TGCGCCAGCAGCCGGGGATTCGAAGCTTTCTTT.

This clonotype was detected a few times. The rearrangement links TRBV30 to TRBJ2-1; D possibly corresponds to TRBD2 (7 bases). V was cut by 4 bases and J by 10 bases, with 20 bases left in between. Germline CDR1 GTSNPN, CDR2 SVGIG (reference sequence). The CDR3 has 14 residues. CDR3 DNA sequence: TGTGCCTGGATCGGGGGGCCCGGCCGGGAGGAGCAGTTCTTC. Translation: CAWIGGPGREEQFF.

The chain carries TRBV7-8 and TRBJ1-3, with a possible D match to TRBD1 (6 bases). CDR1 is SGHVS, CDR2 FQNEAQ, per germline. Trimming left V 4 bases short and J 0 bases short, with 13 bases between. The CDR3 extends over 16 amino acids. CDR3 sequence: CASSSRGQISGNTIYF. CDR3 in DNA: TGTGCCAGCAGCTCCCGCGGACAGATCTCTGGAAACACCATATATTTT.

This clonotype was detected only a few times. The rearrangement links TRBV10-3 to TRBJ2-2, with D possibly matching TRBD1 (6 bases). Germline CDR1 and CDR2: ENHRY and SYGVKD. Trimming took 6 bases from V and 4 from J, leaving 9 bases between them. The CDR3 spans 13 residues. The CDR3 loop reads CAISRTATGELFF. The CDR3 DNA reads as TGTGCCATCAGCCGGACAGCCACCGGGGAGCTGTTTTTT.

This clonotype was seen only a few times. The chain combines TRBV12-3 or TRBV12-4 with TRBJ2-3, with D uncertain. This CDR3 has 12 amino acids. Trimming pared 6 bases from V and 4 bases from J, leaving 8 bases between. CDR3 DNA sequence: TGTGCCAGCAGCCGGTCTTCAGATACGCAGTATTTT. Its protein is CASSRSSDTQYF.

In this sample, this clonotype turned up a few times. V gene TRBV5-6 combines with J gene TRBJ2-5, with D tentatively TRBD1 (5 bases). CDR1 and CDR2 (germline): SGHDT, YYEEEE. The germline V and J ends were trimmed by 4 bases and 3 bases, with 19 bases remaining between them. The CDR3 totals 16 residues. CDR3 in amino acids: CASSLNPVQAKETQYF. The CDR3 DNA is TGTGCCAGCAGCCTAAACCCGGTACAGGCCAAAGAGACCCAGTACTTC.

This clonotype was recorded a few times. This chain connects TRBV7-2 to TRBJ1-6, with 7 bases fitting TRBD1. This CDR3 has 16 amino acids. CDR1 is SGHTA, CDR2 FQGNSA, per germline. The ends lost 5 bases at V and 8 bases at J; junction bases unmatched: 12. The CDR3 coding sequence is TGTGCCAGCAGCAAAGAAAGTCCCCAGGGGGATTCACCCCTCCACTTT. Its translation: CASSKESPQGDSPLHF.

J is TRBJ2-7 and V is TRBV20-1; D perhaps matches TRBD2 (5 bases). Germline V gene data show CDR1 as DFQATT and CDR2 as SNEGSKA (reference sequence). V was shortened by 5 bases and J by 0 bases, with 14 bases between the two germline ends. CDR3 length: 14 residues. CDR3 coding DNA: TGCAGTGCTCAACCGGACTCAAACTCCTACGAGCAGTACTTC. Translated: CSAQPDSNSYEQYF.

The CDR3 DNA is TGTGCCACCAGTGACTACAGGGGCCCCGAGCAGTACTTC. Its translation: CATSDYRGPEQYF. V gene TRBV24-1 combines with J gene TRBJ2-7; 7 bases agree with TRBD1. The J segment lost 6 bases and the V segment lost 4 bases, leaving 5 bases of the junction unmatched. The CDR3 covers 13 residues. Germline assignment: CDR1 KGHDR and CDR2 SFDVKD.

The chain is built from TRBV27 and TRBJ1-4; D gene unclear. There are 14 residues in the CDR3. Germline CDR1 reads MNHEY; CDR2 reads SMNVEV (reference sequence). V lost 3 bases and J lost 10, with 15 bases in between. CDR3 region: CASSFTEGSGKLFF. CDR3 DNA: TGTGCCAGCAGTTTTACAGAGGGCTCTGGAAAACTGTTTTTT.

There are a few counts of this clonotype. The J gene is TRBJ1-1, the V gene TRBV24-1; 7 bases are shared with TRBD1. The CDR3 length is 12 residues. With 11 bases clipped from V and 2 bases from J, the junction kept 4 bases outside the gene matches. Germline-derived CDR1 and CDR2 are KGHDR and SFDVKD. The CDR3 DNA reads TGTGCCAGCAGGGGGGCAAACACTGAAGCTTTCTTT. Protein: CASRGANTEAFF.

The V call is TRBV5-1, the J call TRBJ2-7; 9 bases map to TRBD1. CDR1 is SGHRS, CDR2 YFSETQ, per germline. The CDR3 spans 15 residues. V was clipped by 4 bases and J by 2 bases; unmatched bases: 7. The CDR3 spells CASSQGQGFAYEQYF. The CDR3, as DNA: TGCGCCAGCAGCCAAGGACAGGGGTTTGCCTACGAGCAGTACTTC.

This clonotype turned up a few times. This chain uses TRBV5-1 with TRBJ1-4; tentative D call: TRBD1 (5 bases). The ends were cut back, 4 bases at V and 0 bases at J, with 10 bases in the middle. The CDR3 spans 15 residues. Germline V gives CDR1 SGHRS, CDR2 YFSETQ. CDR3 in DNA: TGCGCCAGCAGCACCTTAGGGGCAACTAATGAAAAACTGTTTTTT. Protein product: CASSTLGATNEKLFF.

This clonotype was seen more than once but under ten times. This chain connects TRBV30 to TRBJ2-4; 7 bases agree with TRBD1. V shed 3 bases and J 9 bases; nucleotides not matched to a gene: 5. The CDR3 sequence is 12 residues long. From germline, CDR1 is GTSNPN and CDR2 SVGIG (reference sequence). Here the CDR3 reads CAWSGDSSIQYF. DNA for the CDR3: TGTGCCTGGAGCGGGGACAGCAGCATTCAGTACTTC. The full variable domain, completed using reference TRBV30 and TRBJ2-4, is SQTIHQWPATLVQPVGSPLSLECTVEGTSNPNLYWYRQAAGRGLQLLFYSVGIGQISSEVPQNLSASRPQDRQFILSSKKLLLSDSGFYLCAWSGDSSIQYFGAGTRLSVL.

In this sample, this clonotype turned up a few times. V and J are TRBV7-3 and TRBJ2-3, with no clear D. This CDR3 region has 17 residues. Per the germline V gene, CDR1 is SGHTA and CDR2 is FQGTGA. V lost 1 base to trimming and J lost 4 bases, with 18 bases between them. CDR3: CASSLSPGVVGADTQYF. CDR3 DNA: TGTGCCAGCAGCTTAAGTCCTGGCGTAGTTGGCGCAGATACGCAGTATTTT.

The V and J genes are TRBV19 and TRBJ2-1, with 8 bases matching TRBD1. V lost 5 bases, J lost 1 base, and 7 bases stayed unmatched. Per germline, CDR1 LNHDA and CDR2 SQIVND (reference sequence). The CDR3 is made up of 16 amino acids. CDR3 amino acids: CASSFRQGSSYNEQFF. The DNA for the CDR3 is TGTGCCAGTAGTTTCCGACAGGGGAGTTCCTACAATGAGCAGTTCTTC.

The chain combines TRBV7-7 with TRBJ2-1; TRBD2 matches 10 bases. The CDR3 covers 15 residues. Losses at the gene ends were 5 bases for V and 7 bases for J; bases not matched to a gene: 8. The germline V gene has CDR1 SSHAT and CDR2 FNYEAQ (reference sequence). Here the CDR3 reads CASSPSSGGSNEQFF. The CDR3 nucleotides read TGTGCCAGCAGCCCGAGTAGCGGGGGGTCAAATGAGCAGTTCTTC.

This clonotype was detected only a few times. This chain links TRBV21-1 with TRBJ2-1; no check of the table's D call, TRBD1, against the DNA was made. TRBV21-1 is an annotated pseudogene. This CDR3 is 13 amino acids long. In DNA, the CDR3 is TGTGCCAGCAGCAAAAACCCAGGGGGGGAGCAGTTCTTC. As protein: CASSKNPGGEQFF.

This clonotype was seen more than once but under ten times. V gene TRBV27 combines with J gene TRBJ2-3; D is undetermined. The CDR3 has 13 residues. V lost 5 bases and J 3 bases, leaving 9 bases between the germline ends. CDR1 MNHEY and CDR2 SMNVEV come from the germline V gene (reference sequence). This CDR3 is CASSPRLTDTQYF. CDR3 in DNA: TGTGCCAGCAGTCCACGACTTACAGATACGCAGTATTTT.

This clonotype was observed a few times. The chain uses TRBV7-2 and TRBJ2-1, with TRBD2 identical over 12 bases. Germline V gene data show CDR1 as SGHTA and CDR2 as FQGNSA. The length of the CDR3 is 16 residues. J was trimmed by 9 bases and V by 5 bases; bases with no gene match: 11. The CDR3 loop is CASSTKTSGRVGEQFF. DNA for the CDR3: TGTGCCAGCAGCACAAAGACTAGCGGGAGAGTGGGTGAGCAGTTCTTC.

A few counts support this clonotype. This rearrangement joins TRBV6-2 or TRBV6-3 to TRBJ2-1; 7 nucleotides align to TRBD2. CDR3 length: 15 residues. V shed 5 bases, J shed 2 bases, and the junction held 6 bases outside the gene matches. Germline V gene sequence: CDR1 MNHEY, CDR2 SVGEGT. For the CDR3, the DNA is TGTGCCAGCAGTCTAAGCGGGATTGCCTACAATGAGCAGTTCTTC. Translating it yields CASSLSGIAYNEQFF.

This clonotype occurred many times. This chain's CDR3 is CASSFDPDSYEQYF. In DNA form, the CDR3 reads TGTGCCAGCAGCTTCGATCCGGACTCCTACGAGCAGTACTTC. This chain links TRBV7-2 with TRBJ2-7; D remains unclear. Trimming removed 3 bases from V and 0 bases from J, with 9 bases in between. This CDR3 contains 14 residues. Germline V gives CDR1 SGHTA, CDR2 FQGNSA.

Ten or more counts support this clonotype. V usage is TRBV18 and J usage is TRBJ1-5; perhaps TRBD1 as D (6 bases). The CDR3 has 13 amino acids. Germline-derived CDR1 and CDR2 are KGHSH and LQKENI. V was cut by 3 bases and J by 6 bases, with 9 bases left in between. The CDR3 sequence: CASSPGGGQPQHF. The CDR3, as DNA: TGTGCCAGCTCACCGGGGGGCGGTCAGCCCCAGCATTTT.

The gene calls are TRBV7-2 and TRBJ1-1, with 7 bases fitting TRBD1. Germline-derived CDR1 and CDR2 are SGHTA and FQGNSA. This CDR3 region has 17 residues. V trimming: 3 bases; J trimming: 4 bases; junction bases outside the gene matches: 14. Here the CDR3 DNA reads TGTGCCAGCAGCTTTACCGTAGGGAACAGGGGTGGCACTGAAGCTTTCTTT. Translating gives CASSFTVGNRGGTEAFF.

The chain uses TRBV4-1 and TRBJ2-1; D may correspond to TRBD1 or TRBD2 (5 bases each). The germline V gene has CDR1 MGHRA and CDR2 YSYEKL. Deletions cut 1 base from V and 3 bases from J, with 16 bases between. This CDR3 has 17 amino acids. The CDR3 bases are TGCGCCAGCAGCCAAGGATCGCAGGGTGGAGGCTACAATGAGCAGTTCTTC. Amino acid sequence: CASSQGSQGGGYNEQFF.

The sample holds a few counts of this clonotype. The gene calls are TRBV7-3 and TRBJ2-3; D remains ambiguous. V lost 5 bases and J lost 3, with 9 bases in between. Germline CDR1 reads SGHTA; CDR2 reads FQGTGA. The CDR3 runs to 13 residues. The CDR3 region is CASSHDWTDTQYF. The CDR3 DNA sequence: TGTGCCAGCAGCCACGACTGGACAGATACGCAGTATTTT.

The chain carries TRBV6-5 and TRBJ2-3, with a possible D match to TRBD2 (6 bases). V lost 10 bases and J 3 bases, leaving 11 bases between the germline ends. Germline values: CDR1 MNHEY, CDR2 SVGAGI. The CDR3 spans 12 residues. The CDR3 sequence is CATGLMTDTQYF. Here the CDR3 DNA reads TGTGCCACGGGACTGATGACAGATACGCAGTATTTT.

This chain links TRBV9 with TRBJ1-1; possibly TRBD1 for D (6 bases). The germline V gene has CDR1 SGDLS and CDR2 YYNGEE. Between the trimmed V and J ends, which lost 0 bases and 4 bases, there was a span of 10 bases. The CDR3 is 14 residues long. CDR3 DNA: TGTGCCAGCAGCGTAGGGGGGGCCGCCACTGAAGCTTTCTTT. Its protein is CASSVGGAATEAFF.

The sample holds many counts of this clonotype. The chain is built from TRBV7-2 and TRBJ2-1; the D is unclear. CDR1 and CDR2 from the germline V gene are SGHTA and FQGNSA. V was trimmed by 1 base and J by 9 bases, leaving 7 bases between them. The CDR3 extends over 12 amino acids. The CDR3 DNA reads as TGTGCCAGCAGCTTAGGCGGCAGTGAGCAGTTCTTC. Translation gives CASSLGGSEQFF.